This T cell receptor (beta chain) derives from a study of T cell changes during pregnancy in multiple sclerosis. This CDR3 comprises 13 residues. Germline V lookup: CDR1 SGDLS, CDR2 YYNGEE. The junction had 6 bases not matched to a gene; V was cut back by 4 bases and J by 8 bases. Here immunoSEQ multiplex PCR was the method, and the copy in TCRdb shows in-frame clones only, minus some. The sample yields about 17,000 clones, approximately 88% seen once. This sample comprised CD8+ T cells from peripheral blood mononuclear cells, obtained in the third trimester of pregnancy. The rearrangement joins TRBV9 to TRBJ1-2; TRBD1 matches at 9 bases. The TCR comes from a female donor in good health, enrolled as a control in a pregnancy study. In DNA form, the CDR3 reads TGTGCCAGCAGCCCGGGGGACAGGGACGGCTACACCTTC. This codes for CASSPGDRDGYTF.